One sample yielded the 4 T cell receptor beta chains listed below, sequenced in a study of blood T cell repertoires in COVID-19. TCRdb's copy holds only in-frame clones and misses some; the assay was immunoSEQ multiplex PCR. The sample includes about 130,000 clones, about 80% seen only once; the top ten take over 9%. The specimen was PBMCs or T cells enriched from blood (not recorded which). Receptor source: a man between 45 and 60 years old who had recovered from COVID-19.

V is TRBV3-1 (or the pseudogene TRBV3-2) and J is TRBJ2-1; perhaps TRBD2 as D (6 bases). Germline CDR1 is LGHDT and CDR2 is YNNKEL (reference sequence). This CDR3 has 20 residues. The ends were cut back, 0 bases at V and 0 bases at J, with 21 bases in the middle. The CDR3 DNA reads TGTGCCAGCAGCCAAGAAGGCAGGGCGGGGTGGAAAAGCTCCTACAATGAGCAGTTCTTC. Its protein is CASSQEGRAGWKSSYNEQFF.

This clone has only a few counts. This chain joins TRBV7-2 and TRBJ1-5; D gene ambiguous. With 6 bases removed from V and 4 bases from J, the gap between germline ends came to 13 bases. The germline V gene encodes CDR1 SGHTA and CDR2 FQGNSA. The length of the CDR3 is 14 residues. The CDR3 region is CASSYTRENQPQHF. CDR3 sequence (DNA): TGTGCCAGCAGTTATACACGGGAGAATCAGCCCCAGCATTTT.

The chain's CDR3 is CASSPGQIRAANEKLFF. The CDR3 nucleotides read TGTGCCAGCAGTCCGGGACAGATTCGGGCGGCTAATGAAAAACTGTTTTTT. The V and J genes are TRBV6-6 and TRBJ1-4, with 7 bases identical to TRBD1. The CDR3 is made up of 17 amino acids. Germline V gives CDR1 MNHNY, CDR2 SVGAGI (reference sequence). Germline trimming cut 5 bases from V and 3 bases from J; bases unmatched to any gene: 12.

About this clone itself: The junction differs from germline at one of its ends, possibly a read error. The rearrangement links TRBV11-2 to TRBJ2-1; perhaps TRBD1 as D (6 bases). Germline values: CDR1 SGHAT, CDR2 FQNNGV. This CDR3 spans 15 amino acids. The CDR3 nucleotides read TGTGTCAGCAGCTTAGGACAGAGCTCCTACAATGAGCAGTTCTTC. As protein: CVSSLGQSSYNEQFF.